The T cell receptor (beta chain) under discussion was sequenced for a study of blood T cell repertoires in COVID-19. Study-level information: From T cells, B-cell-depleted T cells, or PBMCs came the material, which was cDNA or gDNA.

In the study's own analysis: The assay estimated nucleated cells by amplifying reference gene primers. Profiled with immunoSEQ multiplex PCR; TCRdb holds only in-frame clones, not every one. D and trimming come from the DNA, and the V and J calls and clone size come from that table. The sample shows approximately 90,000 clones, 75% to 85% of them seen only once. This clonotype was sampled from a human donor in a cohort sampled during active COVID-19. The specimen sequenced was peripheral blood.

The CDR3 sequence is CASSRQGFGRNEQFF. The CDR3 bases are TGCGCCAGCAGCAGACAGGGGTTTGGACGCAATGAGCAGTTCTTC. This chain connects TRBV5-1 to TRBJ2-1; 8 bases map to TRBD1. This CDR3 region has 15 residues. The J segment lost 6 bases and the V segment lost 4 bases, leaving 9 bases of the junction unmatched. Germline CDR1 reads SGHRS; CDR2 reads YFSETQ.